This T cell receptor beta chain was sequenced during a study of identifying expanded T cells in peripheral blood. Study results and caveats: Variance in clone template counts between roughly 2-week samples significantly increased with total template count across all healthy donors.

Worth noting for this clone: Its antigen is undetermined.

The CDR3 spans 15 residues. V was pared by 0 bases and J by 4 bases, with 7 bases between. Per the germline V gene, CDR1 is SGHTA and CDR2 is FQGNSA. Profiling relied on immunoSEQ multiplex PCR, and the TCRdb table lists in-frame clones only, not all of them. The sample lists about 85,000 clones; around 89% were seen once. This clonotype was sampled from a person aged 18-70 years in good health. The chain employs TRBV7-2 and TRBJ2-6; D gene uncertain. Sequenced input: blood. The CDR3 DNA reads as TGTGCCAGCAGCTTAGCCCCTGCCGGGGCCAACGTCCTGACTTTC. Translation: CASSLAPAGANVLTF.